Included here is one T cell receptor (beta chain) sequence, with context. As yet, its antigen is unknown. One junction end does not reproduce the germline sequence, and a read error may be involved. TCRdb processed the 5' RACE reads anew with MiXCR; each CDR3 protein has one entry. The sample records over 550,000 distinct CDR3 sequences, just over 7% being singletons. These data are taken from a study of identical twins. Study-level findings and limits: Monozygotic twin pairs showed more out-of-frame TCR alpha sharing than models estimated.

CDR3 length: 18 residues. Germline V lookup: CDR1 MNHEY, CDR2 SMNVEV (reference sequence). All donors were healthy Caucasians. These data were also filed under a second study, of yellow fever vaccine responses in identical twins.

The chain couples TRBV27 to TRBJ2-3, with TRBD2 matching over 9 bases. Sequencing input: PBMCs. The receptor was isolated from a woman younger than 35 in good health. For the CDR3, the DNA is TGTACCAGCAGTTTAGCGAATTACGCTAGCGGGATGGCAGATACGCAGTATTTT. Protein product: CTSSLANYASGMADTQYF.